Sequencing of this TCR delta chain was carried out in a study of gamma-delta chains in newborns, infants, children. This clone was seen only a few times. TCRdb pairs this DNA with a much larger clone's protein that differs at residue 3, likely a read error; the protein shown was translated from the DNA. The CDR3 extends over 18 amino acids. Germline CDR1 GEAIGNYY, CDR2 EKD. TCRdb made new clone calls on the reads using CATT. Altogether 5,700 or so delta-chain clones are present, about 0.42% being singletons, with the ten largest covering 14%. This chain connects TRDV2 to TRDJ2, with 11 bases identical to TRDD3. The clonotype originates from a child who was a newborn, infant or young child, either healthy, febrile or measles-vaccinated (not recorded which). Sample: blood. CDR3: CAGDKILGDSTLTAQLFF. CDR3 bases: TGTGCCGGTGACAAAATACTGGGGGATAGTACTTTGACAGCACAACTCTTCTTT.